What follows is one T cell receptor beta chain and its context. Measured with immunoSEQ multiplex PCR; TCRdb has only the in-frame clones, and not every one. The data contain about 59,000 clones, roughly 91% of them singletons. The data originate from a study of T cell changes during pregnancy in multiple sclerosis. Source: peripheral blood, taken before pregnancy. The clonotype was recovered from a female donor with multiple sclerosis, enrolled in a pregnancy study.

This chain's CDR3 is CASSVPGQGSAEAFF. The CDR3 region has the DNA TGTGCCAGCAGCGTCCCGGGACAGGGGTCGGCTGAAGCTTTCTTT. J is TRBJ1-1 and V is TRBV7-6; 10 positions match TRBD1. The J segment lost 6 bases and the V segment lost 5 bases, leaving 9 bases of the junction unmatched. Looked up from germline, CDR1 is SGHVS and CDR2 is FNYEAQ. The CDR3 is made up of 15 amino acids.